These T cell receptor beta chains were read from a single sample in a study of tumor and adjacent non-tumor tissue in lung cancer. TCRdb itself ran the multiplex PCR reads through MiXCR, one entry per CDR3 protein. The sample carries over 80,000 distinct CDR3 sequences, around three quarters recorded once. Sequenced input: distant non-tumor lung tissue. These receptors were collected from a woman aged 50 to 65 with non-small cell lung cancer. Each CDR3 is given with its conserved first and last residue. Size is omitted from some rows. Given values are once, few, many or a class for expanded clones.

.	TRBV7-9	CASSLSGRAYEQYF
.	TRBV10-3	CTGGPAKNIQYF
.	TRBV5-4	CASSAGVAGAGNEQFF
.	TRBV29-1	CSVAPDYGDEQSF
.	TRBV12-3/TRBV12-4	CAISPTQESQYF
.	TRBV6-5	CVSRVGQIFRSGNTIYF
.	TRBV29-1	CNVERQHYGYTF
.	TRBV6-6	CASSSGRESGELFF
many	TRBV6-5	CASSYSSDNSGANVLTF
.	TRBV6-5	CAARIGTNTEAFF
.	TRBV6-5	CASRESGQISEKLFF
many	TRBV20-1	CSAGQGRKPQHF
.	TRBV20-1	CSAGTGADVTEAFF
.	TRBV20-1	CSAPPTDGVYPYEQYF
.	TRBV6-1	CASSITGADTQYF
.	TRBV30	CAWTLAYEQYF
once	TRBV12-3/TRBV12-4	CISRPGGGTDTQYF
many	TRBV20-1	CSARPPGPRYEQYF